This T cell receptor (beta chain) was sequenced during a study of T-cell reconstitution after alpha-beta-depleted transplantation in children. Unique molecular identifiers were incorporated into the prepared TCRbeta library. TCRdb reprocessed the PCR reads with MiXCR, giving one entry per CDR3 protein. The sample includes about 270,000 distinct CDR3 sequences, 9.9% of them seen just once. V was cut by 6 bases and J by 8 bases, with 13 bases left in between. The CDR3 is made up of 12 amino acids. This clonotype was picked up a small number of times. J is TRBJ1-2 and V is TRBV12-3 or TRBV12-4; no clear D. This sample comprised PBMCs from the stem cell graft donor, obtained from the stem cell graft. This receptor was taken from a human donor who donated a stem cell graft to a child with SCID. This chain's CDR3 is CASRRGAGGYTF. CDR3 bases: TGTGCCAGCAGACGGGGAGCTGGGGGCTACACCTTC.